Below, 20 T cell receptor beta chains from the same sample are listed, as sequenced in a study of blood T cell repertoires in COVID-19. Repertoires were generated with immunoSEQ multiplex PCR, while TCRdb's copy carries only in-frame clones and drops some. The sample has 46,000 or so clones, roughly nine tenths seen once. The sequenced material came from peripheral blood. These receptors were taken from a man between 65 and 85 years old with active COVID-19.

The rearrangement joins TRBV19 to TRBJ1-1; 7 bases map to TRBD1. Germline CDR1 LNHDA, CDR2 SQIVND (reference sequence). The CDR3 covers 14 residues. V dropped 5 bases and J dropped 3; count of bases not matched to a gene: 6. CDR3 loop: CASSVDRLDTEAFF. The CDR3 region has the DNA TGTGCCAGTAGTGTGGACAGGTTGGACACTGAAGCTTTCTTT.

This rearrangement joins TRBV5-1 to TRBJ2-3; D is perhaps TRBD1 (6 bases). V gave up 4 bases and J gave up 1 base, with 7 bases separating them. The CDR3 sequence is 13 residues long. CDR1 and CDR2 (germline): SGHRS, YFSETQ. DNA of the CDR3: TGCGCCAGCAGCCGGACAGGCACAGATACGCAGTATTTT. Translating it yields CASSRTGTDTQYF.

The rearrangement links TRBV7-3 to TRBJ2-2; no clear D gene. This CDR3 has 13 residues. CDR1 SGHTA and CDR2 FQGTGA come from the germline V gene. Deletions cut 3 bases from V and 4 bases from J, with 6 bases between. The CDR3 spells CASSFHSTGELFF. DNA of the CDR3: TGTGCCAGCAGCTTTCACAGCACCGGGGAGCTGTTTTTT.

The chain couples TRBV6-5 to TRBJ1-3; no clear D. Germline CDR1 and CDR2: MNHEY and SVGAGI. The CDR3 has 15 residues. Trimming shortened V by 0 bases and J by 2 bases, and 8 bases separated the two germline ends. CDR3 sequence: CASSYSGSTGNTIYF. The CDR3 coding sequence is TGTGCCAGCAGTTACTCCGGGTCTACTGGAAACACCATATATTTT.

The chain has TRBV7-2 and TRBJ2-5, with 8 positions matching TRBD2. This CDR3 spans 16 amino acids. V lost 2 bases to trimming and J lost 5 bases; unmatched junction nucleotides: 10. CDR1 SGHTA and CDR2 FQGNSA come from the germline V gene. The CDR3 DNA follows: TGTGCCAGCAGCTTAACCCCCTCGGGGGGGAAGGAGACCCAGTACTTC. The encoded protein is CASSLTPSGGKETQYF.

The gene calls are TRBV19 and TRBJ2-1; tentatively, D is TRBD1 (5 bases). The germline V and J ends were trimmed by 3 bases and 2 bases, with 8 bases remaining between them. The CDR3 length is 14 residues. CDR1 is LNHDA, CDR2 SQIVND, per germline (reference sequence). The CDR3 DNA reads TGTGCCAGTAGTATCCAGGGCCCCTACAATGAGCAGTTCTTC. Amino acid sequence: CASSIQGPYNEQFF.

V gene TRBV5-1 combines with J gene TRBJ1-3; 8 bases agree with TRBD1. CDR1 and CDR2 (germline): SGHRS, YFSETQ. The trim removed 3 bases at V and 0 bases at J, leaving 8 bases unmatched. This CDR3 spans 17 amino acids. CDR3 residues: CASSSATGVSSGNTIYF. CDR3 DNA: TGCGCCAGCAGCTCAGCGACAGGGGTCAGCTCTGGAAACACCATATATTTT.

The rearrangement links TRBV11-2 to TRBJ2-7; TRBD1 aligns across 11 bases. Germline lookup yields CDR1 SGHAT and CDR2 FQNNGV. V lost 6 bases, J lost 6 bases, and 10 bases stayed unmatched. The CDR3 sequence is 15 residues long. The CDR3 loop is CASRRTTGTGGEQYF. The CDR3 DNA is TGTGCCAGCAGACGAACGACCGGGACAGGGGGCGAGCAGTACTTC. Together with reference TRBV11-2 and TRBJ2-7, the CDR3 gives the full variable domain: EAGVAQSPRYKIIEKRQSVAFWCNPISGHATLYWYQQILGQGPKLLIQFQNNGVVDDSQLPKDRFSAERLKGVDSTLKIQPAKLEDSAVYLCASRRTTGTGGEQYFGPGTRLTVT.

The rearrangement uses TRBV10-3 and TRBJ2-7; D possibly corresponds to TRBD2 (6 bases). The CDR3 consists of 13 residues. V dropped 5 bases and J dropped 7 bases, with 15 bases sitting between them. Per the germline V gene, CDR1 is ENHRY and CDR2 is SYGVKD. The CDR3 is CAISLGGLREQYF. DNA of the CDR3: TGTGCCATCAGTCTCGGGGGTCTTCGGGAGCAGTACTTC.

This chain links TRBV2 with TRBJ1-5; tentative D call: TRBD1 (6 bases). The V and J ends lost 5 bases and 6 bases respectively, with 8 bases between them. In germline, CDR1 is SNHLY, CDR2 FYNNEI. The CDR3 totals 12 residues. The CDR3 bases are TGTGCCAGCAGTCCGACAGGTCAGCCCCAGCATTTT. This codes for CASSPTGQPQHF.

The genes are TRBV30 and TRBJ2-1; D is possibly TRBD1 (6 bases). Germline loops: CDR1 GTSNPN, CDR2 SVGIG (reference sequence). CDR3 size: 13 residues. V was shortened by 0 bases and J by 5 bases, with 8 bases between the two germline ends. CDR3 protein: CAWSVRTDNEQFF. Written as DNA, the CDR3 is TGTGCCTGGAGTGTACGGACAGACAATGAGCAGTTCTTC. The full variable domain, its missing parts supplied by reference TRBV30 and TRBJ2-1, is SQTIHQWPATLVQPVGSPLSLECTVEGTSNPNLYWYRQAAGRGLQLLFYSVGIGQISSEVPQNLSASRPQDRQFILSSKKLLLSDSGFYLCAWSVRTDNEQFFGPGTRLTVL.

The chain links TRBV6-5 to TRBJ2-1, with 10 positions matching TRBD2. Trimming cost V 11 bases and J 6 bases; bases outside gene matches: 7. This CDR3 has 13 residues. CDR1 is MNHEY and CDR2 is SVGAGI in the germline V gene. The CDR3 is CAGRLAGGNEQFF. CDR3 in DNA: TGTGCCGGGCGACTAGCGGGTGGCAATGAGCAGTTCTTC.

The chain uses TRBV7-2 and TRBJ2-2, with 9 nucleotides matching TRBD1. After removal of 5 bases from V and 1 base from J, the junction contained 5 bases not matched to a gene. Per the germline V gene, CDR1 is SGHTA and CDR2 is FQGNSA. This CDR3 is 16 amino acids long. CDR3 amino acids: CASSPQGARNTGELFF. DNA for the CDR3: TGTGCCAGCAGCCCACAGGGGGCGCGGAACACCGGGGAGCTGTTTTTT.

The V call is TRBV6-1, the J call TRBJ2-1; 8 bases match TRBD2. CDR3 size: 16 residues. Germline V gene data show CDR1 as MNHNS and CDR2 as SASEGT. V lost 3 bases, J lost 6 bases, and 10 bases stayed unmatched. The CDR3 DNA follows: TGTGCCAGCAGTGACGTGAGTAGCGGGAAGAGCAATGAGCAGTTCTTC. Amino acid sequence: CASSDVSSGKSNEQFF.

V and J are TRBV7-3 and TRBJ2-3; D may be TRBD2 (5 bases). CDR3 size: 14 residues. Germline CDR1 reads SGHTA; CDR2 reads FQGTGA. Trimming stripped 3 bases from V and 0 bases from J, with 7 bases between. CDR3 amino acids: CASSLRASTDTQYF. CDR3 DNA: TGTGCCAGCAGCTTGCGGGCTAGCACAGATACGCAGTATTTT.

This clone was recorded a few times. This CDR3 is CASSKDWNTEAFF. In nucleotides, the CDR3 is TGTGCCAGCAGTAAGGACTGGAACACTGAAGCTTTCTTT. The rearrangement uses TRBV6-6 and TRBJ1-1; D is unclear. The germline V and J ends were trimmed by 5 bases and 1 base, with 8 bases remaining between them. Per germline, CDR1 MNHNY and CDR2 SVGAGI (reference sequence). This CDR3 is 13 amino acids long.

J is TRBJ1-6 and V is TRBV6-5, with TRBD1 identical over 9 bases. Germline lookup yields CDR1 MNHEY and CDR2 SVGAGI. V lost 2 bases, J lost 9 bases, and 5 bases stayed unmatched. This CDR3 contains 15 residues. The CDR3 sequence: CASSYGTGKASPLHF. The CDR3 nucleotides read TGTGCCAGCAGTTACGGGACAGGGAAGGCTTCACCCCTCCACTTT.

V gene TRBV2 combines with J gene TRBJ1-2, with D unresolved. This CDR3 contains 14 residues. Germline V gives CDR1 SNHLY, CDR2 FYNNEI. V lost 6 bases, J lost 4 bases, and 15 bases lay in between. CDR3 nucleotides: TGTGCCAGCAGGGCCCAGGAAACTAGCTATGGCTACACCTTC. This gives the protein CASRAQETSYGYTF.

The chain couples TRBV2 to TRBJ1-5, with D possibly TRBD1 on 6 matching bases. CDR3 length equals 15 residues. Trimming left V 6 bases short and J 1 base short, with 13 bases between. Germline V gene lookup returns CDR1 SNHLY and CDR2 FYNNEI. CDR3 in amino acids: CASSHRVVSNQPQHF. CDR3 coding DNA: TGTGCCAGCAGCCACAGGGTCGTGAGCAATCAGCCCCAGCATTTT.

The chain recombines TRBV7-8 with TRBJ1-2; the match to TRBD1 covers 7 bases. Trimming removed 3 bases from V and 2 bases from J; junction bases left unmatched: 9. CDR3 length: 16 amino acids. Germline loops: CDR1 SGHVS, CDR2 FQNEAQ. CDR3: CASSFHPSTGNYGYTF. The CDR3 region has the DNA TGTGCCAGCAGCTTTCATCCGTCGACAGGGAACTATGGCTACACCTTC.